Following are 23 T cell receptor beta chains from one sample sequenced in a study of cytomegalovirus exposure and HLA in healthy donors. A multiplex PCR was run with 60 Vbeta primers and 13 Jbeta primers. Produced via immunoSEQ multiplex PCR; TCRdb's table is partial and in-frame only. The sample records tens of thousands of clones, roughly four fifths being singletons. The sample consisted of PBMCs. These receptor sequences come from a woman younger than 35 in good health and CMV-seropositive.

This rearrangement joins TRBV28 to TRBJ2-5; unclear D gene. This CDR3 is built from 12 residues. V lost 2 bases and J 5 bases, leaving 6 bases between the germline ends. CDR1 is MDHEN and CDR2 is SYDVKM in the germline V gene. The CDR3: CASSLVFETQYF. CDR3 bases: TGTGCCAGCAGTTTAGTCTTCGAGACCCAGTACTTC.

The chain has TRBV2 and TRBJ2-7, with D perhaps TRBD2 (6 bases). Germline V gives CDR1 SNHLY, CDR2 FYNNEI. The V and J ends lost 4 bases and 0 bases respectively, with 10 bases between them. The CDR3 covers 14 residues. The CDR3 sequence: CASSVEGSSYEQYF. Here the CDR3 DNA reads TGTGCCAGCAGTGTGGAGGGGAGCTCCTACGAGCAGTACTTC.

This clone was found once. This chain uses TRBV28 with TRBJ1-5; perhaps TRBD1 as D (6 bases). Germline V gene sequence: CDR1 MDHEN, CDR2 SYDVKM. CDR3 length equals 15 residues. The germline V and J ends were trimmed by 5 bases and 7 bases, with 18 bases remaining between them. The CDR3 loop reads CASSRSGGAWQPQHF. As DNA, the CDR3 is TGTGCCAGCAGTCGAAGCGGGGGGGCTTGGCAGCCCCAGCATTTT.

The V call is TRBV11-3, the J call TRBJ1-6, with TRBD1 matching over 9 bases. The CDR3 covers 18 residues. Trimming at V came to 3 bases and at J to 6 bases, leaving 12 bases not matched to a gene. CDR1 SGHNT and CDR2 YENEEA come from the germline V gene. CDR3 sequence (DNA): TGTGCCAGCAGCTTCGGGACAGGGAGGACCCAGGTTAATTCACCCCTCCACTTT. This translates into CASSFGTGRTQVNSPLHF.

CDR3 protein: CASLNPTWGDGTQYF. The DNA of the CDR3 is TGTGCCAGCCTCAATCCAACGTGGGGGGACGGGACCCAGTACTTC. This chain uses TRBV27 with TRBJ2-5; TRBD2 is a possible D gene (6 bases). The CDR3 spans 15 residues. Trimming removed 8 bases at V and 7 bases at J, with 23 bases between. Germline loops: CDR1 MNHEY, CDR2 SMNVEV (reference sequence).

This chain links TRBV25-1 with TRBJ2-1; TRBD2 might be the D (5 bases). This CDR3 is 15 amino acids long. Germline-derived CDR1 and CDR2 are MGHDK and SYGVNS. V shed 6 bases and J shed 2 bases, with 14 bases lying between them. The CDR3 DNA sequence: TGTGCCAGCAGCCCTCCGGAGCGGACCTACAATGAGCAGTTCTTC. Residues: CASSPPERTYNEQFF.

V usage is TRBV2 and J usage is TRBJ2-7; 10 bases are a match to TRBD1. The J segment lost 4 bases and the V segment lost 3 bases, leaving 6 bases of the junction unmatched. Germline lookup yields CDR1 SNHLY and CDR2 FYNNEI. CDR3 length equals 15 residues. The CDR3 here is CASSDYGTGDYEQYF. The CDR3, as DNA: TGTGCCAGCAGTGATTATGGGACAGGGGATTACGAGCAGTACTTC.

The genes are TRBV4-1 and TRBJ2-5, with D possibly being TRBD2 (6 bases). The CDR3 extends over 15 amino acids. Per the germline V gene, CDR1 is MGHRA and CDR2 is YSYEKL. V was clipped by 1 base and J by 5 bases, with 14 bases between them. In nucleotides, the CDR3 is TGCGCCAGCAGCCAAGTGGGAACTAGCCCGGAGACCCAGTACTTC. It encodes CASSQVGTSPETQYF.

This clone was observed a few times. The gene calls are TRBV7-9 and TRBJ2-2; 7 nucleotides line up with TRBD2. This CDR3 contains 15 residues. The V gene end was trimmed by 2 bases and the J gene end by 5 bases; junction bases not matched to a gene: 5. Germline V gives CDR1 SEHNR, CDR2 FQNEAQ (reference sequence). The CDR3 loop is CASSLTSVRTGELFF. The CDR3 bases are TGTGCCAGCAGCTTAACTAGCGTGAGAACCGGGGAGCTGTTTTTT. The full variable domain, its missing parts supplied by reference TRBV7-9 and TRBJ2-2, is DTGVSQNPRHKITKRGQNVTFRCDPISEHNRLYWYRQTLGQGPEFLTYFQNEAQLEKSRLLSDRFSAERPKGSFSTLEIQRTEQGDSAMYLCASSLTSVRTGELFFGEGSRLTVL.

The chain uses TRBV7-9 and TRBJ1-2; perhaps TRBD1 as D (5 bases). CDR1 is SEHNR and CDR2 is FQNEAQ in the germline V gene (reference sequence). V shed 6 bases and J shed 4 bases, with 18 bases lying between them. The CDR3 spans 15 residues. The CDR3 here is CASSTDSGVPYGYTF. As DNA, the CDR3 is TGTGCCAGCAGTACCGACAGTGGAGTTCCCTATGGCTACACCTTC.

About this clone itself: Germline is not matched at one junction end, which may reflect a read error. The chain has TRBV7-7 and TRBJ2-1, with a possible D match to TRBD2 (5 bases). Looked up from germline, CDR1 is SSHAT and CDR2 is FNYEAQ (reference sequence). This CDR3 comprises 13 residues. The CDR3 here is CASSLEAGVEQFF. DNA of the CDR3: TGTGCTAGCAGCTTAGAGGCCGGGGTTGAGCAGTTCTTC.

V gene TRBV7-9 combines with J gene TRBJ1-4; D is uncertain. There are 14 residues in the CDR3. V shed 3 bases and J shed 5 bases, with 10 bases lying between them. Germline values: CDR1 SEHNR, CDR2 FQNEAQ (reference sequence). The DNA for the CDR3 is TGTGCCAGCAGCTTTGCGGGAAAGAATGAAAAACTGTTTTTT. Amino acid sequence: CASSFAGKNEKLFF.

The gene calls are TRBV9 and TRBJ2-1; TRBD2 aligns across 7 bases. The germline gives CDR1 SGDLS, CDR2 YYNGEE. Trimming removed 1 base from V and 4 bases from J; junction bases left unmatched: 8. The CDR3 is 16 amino acids. The CDR3 loop is CASSVSPGGGYNEQFF. As DNA, the CDR3 is TGTGCCAGCAGCGTAAGCCCGGGAGGAGGTTACAATGAGCAGTTCTTC. Using reference TRBV9 and TRBJ2-1 for the parts outside the CDR3, the full variable domain is DSGVTQTPKHLITATGQRVTLRCSPRSGDLSVYWYQQSLDQGLQFLIQYYNGEERAKGNILERFSAQQFPDLHSELNLSSLELGDSALYFCASSVSPGGGYNEQFFGPGTRLTVL.

The chain is built from TRBV5-1 and TRBJ2-3; 11 positions match TRBD2. V trimming: 4 bases; J trimming: 6 bases; junction bases outside the gene matches: 7. This CDR3 comprises 15 residues. Germline CDR1 reads SGHRS; CDR2 reads YFSETQ. The CDR3 region has the DNA TGCGCCAGCAGCATTCTAGCGGGGGGACCGGATACGCAGTATTTT. It encodes CASSILAGGPDTQYF.

This chain uses TRBV4-2 with TRBJ2-5; 8 nucleotides agree with TRBD1. The better agreement between TRBJ2-7 and the DNA end casts doubt on the J call. Germline assignment: CDR1 LGHNA and CDR2 YNFKEQ. This CDR3 region has 14 residues. CDR3 sequence reads: CASSRETGAYEQYF. The CDR3 nucleotides read TGTGCCAGCAGCCGAGAGACAGGGGCCTACGAGCAGTACTTC.

The chain combines TRBV4-1 with TRBJ2-5, with a possible D match to TRBD2 (7 bases). Germline values: CDR1 MGHRA, CDR2 YSYEKL. This CDR3 has 17 amino acids. The germline V and J ends were trimmed by 3 bases and 1 base, with 18 bases remaining between them. CDR3: CASSHRVRGASQETQYF. As DNA, the CDR3 is TGCGCCAGCAGCCACCGGGTTCGGGGGGCCTCCCAAGAGACCCAGTACTTC.

This sequence joins TRBV13 and TRBJ1-4, with 10 nucleotides matching TRBD1. V lost 5 bases and J lost 7; bases outside the gene matches: 4. Per germline, CDR1 PRHDT and CDR2 FYEKMQ (reference sequence). The CDR3 has 14 residues. The CDR3 coding sequence is TGTGCCAGCAGCCAGACAGGGGGCCTTGAAAAACTGTTTTTT. Protein product: CASSQTGGLEKLFF.

In its sample, this clone was seen a few times. The CDR3 loop reads CASSSRQGLDGNEQFF. CDR3 DNA: TGTGCCAGCAGCTCCAGACAGGGGCTTGATGGAAATGAGCAGTTCTTC. The chain has TRBV7-8 and TRBJ2-1, with 8 bases aligning to TRBD1. This CDR3 region has 16 residues. Germline-derived CDR1 and CDR2 are SGHVS and FQNEAQ. J lost 7 bases, V lost 4 bases, and 12 bases had no gene match.

The chain has TRBV7-6 and TRBJ2-5; possible D gene TRBD2, 6 bases. The CDR3 loop spans 14 amino acids. The V end lost 5 bases, the J end lost 4 bases, and 14 bases lay between the germline ends. The germline V gene has CDR1 SGHVS and CDR2 FNYEAQ. The CDR3 protein is CASSPGVLVETQYF. The DNA of the CDR3 is TGTGCCAGCAGCCCGGGGGTACTAGTAGAGACCCAGTACTTC.

This sequence joins TRBV29-1 and TRBJ1-2, with 7 bases identical to TRBD1. This CDR3 comprises 13 residues. V trimming: 7 bases; J trimming: 2 bases; junction bases outside the gene matches: 7. Germline loops: CDR1 SQVTM, CDR2 ANQGSEA. Here the CDR3 DNA reads TGCAGCGCGGGGACAGATTACAACTATGGCTACACCTTC. Protein sequence: CSAGTDYNYGYTF.

As to this clone: Germline and junction disagree at one end, which may indicate a read error. V and J are TRBV7-2 and TRBJ1-3, with unresolved D. The CDR3 contains 17 residues. Germline V CDR1 and CDR2: SGHTA, FQGNSA. The CDR3 loop is CASSLVGGLNSGNAIYF. In DNA, the CDR3 is TGTGCCAGCAGCTTAGTTGGCGGACTAAACTCTGGAAACGCCATATATTTT.

The rearrangement uses TRBV9 and TRBJ1-1; 8 nucleotides match TRBD1. CDR3 length: 17 amino acids. V dropped 0 bases and J dropped 1; count of bases not matched to a gene: 8. The germline V gene encodes CDR1 SGDLS and CDR2 YYNGEE. CDR3 loop: CASSVAGGGVSNTEAFF. As DNA, the CDR3 is TGTGCCAGCAGCGTAGCAGGGGGCGGTGTTTCGAACACTGAAGCTTTCTTT.

The genes are TRBV5-1 and TRBJ2-2; D is possibly TRBD1 (5 bases). The CDR3 has 13 amino acids. Germline CDR1 is SGHRS and CDR2 is YFSETQ. The germline V and J ends were trimmed by 4 bases and 5 bases, with 9 bases remaining between them. The CDR3 DNA reads as TGCGCCAGCAGCGATAGACAGACCGGGGAGCTGTTTTTT. Encoded protein: CASSDRQTGELFF. Together with reference TRBV5-1 and TRBJ2-2, the CDR3 gives the full variable domain: KAGVTQTPRYLIKTRGQQVTLSCSPISGHRSVSWYQQTPGQGLQFLFEYFSETQRNKGNFPGRFSGRQFSNSRSEMNVSTLELGDSALYLCASSDRQTGELFFGEGSRLTVL.